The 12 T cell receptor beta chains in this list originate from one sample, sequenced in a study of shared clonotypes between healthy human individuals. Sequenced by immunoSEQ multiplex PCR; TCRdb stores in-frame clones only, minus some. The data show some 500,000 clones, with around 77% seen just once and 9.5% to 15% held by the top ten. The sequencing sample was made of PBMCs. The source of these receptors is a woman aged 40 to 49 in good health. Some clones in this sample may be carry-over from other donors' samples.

The CDR3 loop reads CASSRNRDSSYEQYF. The DNA of the CDR3 is TGTGCCAGCAGCCGAAACCGGGACAGCTCCTACGAGCAGTACTTC. The rearrangement joins TRBV13 to TRBJ2-7, with TRBD1 matching over 7 bases. Germline CDR1 and CDR2: PRHDT and FYEKMQ (reference sequence). V shed 5 bases, J shed 0 bases, and the junction held 7 bases outside the gene matches. There are 15 residues in the CDR3.

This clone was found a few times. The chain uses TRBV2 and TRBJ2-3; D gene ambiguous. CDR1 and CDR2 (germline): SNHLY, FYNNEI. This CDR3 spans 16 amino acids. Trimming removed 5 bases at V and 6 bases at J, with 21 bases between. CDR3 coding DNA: TGTGCCAGCAGTCGGGCCTATGCCCTCCCGCCGGATACGCAGTATTTT. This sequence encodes CASSRAYALPPDTQYF.

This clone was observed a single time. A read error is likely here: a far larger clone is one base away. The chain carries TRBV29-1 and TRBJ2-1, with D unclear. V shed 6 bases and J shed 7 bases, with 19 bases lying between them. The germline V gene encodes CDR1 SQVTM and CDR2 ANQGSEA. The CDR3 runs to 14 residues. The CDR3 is CSVPPRQSANEQFF. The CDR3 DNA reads TGCAGCGTACCCCCGAGGCAATCCGCTAATGAGCAGTTCTTC.

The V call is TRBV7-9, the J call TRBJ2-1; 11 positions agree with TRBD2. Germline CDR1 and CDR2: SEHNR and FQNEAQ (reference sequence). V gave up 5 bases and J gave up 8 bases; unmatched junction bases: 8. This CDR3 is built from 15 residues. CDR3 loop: CASSPGLAGGDEQFF. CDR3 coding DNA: TGTGCCAGCAGCCCAGGGTTAGCGGGAGGGGATGAGCAGTTCTTC.

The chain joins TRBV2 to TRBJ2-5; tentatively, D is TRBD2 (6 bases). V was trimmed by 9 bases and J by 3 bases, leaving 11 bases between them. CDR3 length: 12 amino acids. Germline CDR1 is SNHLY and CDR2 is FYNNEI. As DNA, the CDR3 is TGTGCCAGTAGTTGGGGGGAAGAGACCCAGTACTTC. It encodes CASSWGEETQYF.

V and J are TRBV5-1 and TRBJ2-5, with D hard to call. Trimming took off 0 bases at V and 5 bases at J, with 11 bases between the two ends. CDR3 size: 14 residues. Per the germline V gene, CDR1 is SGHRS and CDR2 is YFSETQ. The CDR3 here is CASSLAPGSETQYF. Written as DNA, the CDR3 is TGCGCCAGCAGCTTGGCCCCGGGTTCGGAGACCCAGTACTTC. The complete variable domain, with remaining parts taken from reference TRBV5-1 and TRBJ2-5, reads KAGVTQTPRYLIKTRGQQVTLSCSPISGHRSVSWYQQTPGQGLQFLFEYFSETQRNKGNFPGRFSGRQFSNSRSEMNVSTLELGDSALYLCASSLAPGSETQYFGPGTRLLVL.

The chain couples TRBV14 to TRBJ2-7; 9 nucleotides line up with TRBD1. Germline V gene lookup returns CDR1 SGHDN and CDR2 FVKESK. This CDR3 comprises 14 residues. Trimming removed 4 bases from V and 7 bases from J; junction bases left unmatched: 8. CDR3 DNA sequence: TGTGCCAGCAGCCGCCCCGGGACAGGGAGGGAGCAGTACTTC. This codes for CASSRPGTGREQYF.

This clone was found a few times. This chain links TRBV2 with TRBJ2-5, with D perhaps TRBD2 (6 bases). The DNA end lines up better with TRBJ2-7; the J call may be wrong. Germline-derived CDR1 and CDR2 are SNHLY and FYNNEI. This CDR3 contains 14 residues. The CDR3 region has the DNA TGTGCCAGCAAGTTCCGGGACTTGTCCTACGAGCAGTACTTC. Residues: CASKFRDLSYEQYF.

This CDR3 is CSASLTEQYF. The CDR3 DNA reads TGCAGTGCTAGTCTTACCGAGCAGTACTTC. The chain combines TRBV20-1 with TRBJ2-7; D ambiguous. The CDR3 extends over 10 amino acids. Per the germline V gene, CDR1 is DFQATT and CDR2 is SNEGSKA (reference sequence). Trimming shortened V by 3 bases and J by 6 bases, and 6 bases separated the two germline ends.

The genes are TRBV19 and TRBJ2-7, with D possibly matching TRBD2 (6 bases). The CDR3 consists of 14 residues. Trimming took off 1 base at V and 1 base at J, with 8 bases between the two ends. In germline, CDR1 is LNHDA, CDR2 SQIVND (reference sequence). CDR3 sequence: CASSIAGVSYEQYF. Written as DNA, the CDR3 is TGTGCCAGTAGTATAGCGGGAGTGTCCTACGAGCAGTACTTC.

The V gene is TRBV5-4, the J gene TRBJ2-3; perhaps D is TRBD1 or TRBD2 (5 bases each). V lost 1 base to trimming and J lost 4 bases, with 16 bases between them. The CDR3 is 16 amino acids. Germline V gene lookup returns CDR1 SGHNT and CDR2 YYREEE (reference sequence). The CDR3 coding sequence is TGTGCCAGCAGCTTGAGAGGGGTCGGGTCGGCAGATACGCAGTATTTT. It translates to CASSLRGVGSADTQYF.

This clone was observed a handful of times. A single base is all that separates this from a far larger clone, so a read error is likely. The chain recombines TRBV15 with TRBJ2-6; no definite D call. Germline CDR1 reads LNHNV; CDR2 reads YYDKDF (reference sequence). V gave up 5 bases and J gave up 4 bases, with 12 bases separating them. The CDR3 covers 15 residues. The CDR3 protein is CATSPRSTGANVLTF. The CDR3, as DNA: TGTGCCACCAGCCCCCGGTCCACCGGGGCCAACGTCCTGACTTTC.